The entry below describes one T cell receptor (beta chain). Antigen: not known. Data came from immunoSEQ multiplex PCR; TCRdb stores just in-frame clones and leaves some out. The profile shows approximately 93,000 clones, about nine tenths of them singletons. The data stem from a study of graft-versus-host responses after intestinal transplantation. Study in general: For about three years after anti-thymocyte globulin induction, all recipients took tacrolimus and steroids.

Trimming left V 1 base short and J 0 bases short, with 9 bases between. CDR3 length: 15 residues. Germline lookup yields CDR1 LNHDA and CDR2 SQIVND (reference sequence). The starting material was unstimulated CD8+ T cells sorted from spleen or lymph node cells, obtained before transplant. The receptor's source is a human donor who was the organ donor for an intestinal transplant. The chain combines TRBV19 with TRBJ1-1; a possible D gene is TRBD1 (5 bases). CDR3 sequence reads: CASSIVGGLNTEAFF. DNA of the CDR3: TGTGCCAGTAGTATAGTTGGGGGGTTGAACACTGAAGCTTTCTTT.